The rows below give T cell receptor beta chains drawn from one sample of a study of cytomegalovirus exposure and HLA in healthy donors. Sequenced by immunoSEQ multiplex PCR; TCRdb stores in-frame clones only, minus some. The table shows about 200,000 clones, with about 77% occurring only once. The source material was PBMCs. Receptor source: a woman in her twenties or thirties in good health and CMV-seropositive. CDR3s include the opening cysteine and the closing phenylalanine or tryptophan. D genes are given only for firm matches. Expanded clones get a size class; other rows say once, few or many, or leave the size out.

TRBJ1-4,TRBV7-9,once,.,CASSLGVEKLFF,TGTGCCAGCAGCTTAGGCGTTGAAAAACTGTTTTTT
TRBJ2-7,TRBV2,.,.,CAGKEAMLRGEQYF,TGTGCCGGCAAGGAAGCGATGCTGAGAGGCGAGCAGTACTTC
TRBJ2-5,TRBV29-1,.,TRBD2,CSAGLAGETQYF,TGCAGCGCAGGACTAGCGGGAGAGACCCAGTACTTC
TRBJ2-7,TRBV29-1,.,.,CSVRRGNEQYF,TGCAGCGTTCGTCGGGGAAACGAGCAGTACTTC
TRBJ2-1,TRBV7-6,.,TRBD2,CASSSTSGSYNEQFF,TGTGCCAGCAGCTCCACTAGCGGGTCCTACAATGAGCAGTTCTTC
TRBJ1-1,TRBV5-1,.,TRBD1,CASSPGTGAGNTEAFF,TGCGCCAGCAGCCCCGGGACAGGGGCCGGGAACACTGAAGCTTTCTTT
TRBJ2-3,TRBV29-1,.,TRBD1,CSADRGGTDTQYF,TGCAGCGCGGACAGGGGGGGCACAGATACGCAGTATTTT
TRBJ2-3,TRBV18,few,.,CASSPRPTDTQYF,TGTGCCAGCTCACCACGGCCCACAGATACGCAGTATTTT
TRBJ2-2,TRBV25-1,.,.,CASSEWVRWATGELFF,TGTGCCAGCAGTGAATGGGTCAGGTGGGCCACCGGGGAGCTGTTTTTT
TRBJ1-1,TRBV10-3,.,.,CAMSSELNTEAFF,TGTGCCATGTCGTCGGAGTTGAACACTGAAGCTTTCTTT
TRBJ2-2,TRBV11-3,.,.,CASSSDREVFF,TGTGCCAGCAGCTCAGACAGGGAGGTGTTTTTT
TRBJ1-1,TRBV19,few,TRBD1,CASTSMGYPSRGWTEAFF,TGTGCCAGTACCTCCATGGGGTACCCTTCCAGGGGGTGGACTGAAGCTTTCTTT
TRBJ1-4,TRBV6-5,.,.,CASREVATNEKLFF,TGTGCCAGCAGGGAGGTAGCAACTAATGAAAAACTGTTTTTT
TRBJ2-6,TRBV27,.,TRBD1,CASRRQGIPSGANVLTF,TGTGCCAGCCGGAGACAGGGGATACCCTCTGGGGCCAACGTCCTGACTTTC
TRBJ2-7,TRBV7-2,.,.,CASSPRYESSYEQYF,TGTGCCAGCAGCCCCCGATATGAGAGTTCCTACGAGCAGTACTTC